Following are 27 T cell receptor beta chains from one sample sequenced in a study of T cell responses to AZD1222 COVID-19 vaccine. Clones were sequenced by immunoSEQ multiplex PCR, and TCRdb holds only the in-frame ones, with some missing. The table records some 150,000 clones, 90% of them present only once. The material was peripheral blood, obtained 28 days after the second AZD1222 dose. These receptor sequences come from an adult who received the AZD1222 COVID-19 vaccine.

The V and J genes are TRBV4-1 and TRBJ1-2; no definite D call. Trimming removed 4 bases from V and 8 bases from J, with 11 bases in between. CDR3 length equals 12 residues. Looked up from germline, CDR1 is MGHRA and CDR2 is YSYEKL. The CDR3 DNA is TGCGCCAGCAGCCGCGAGCAGTGGGGCTACACCTTC. It specifies CASSREQWGYTF.

The V and J genes are TRBV15 and TRBJ1-1; TRBD1 matches 8 bases. Trimming cost V 2 bases and J 5 bases; bases outside gene matches: 4. Germline V gene data show CDR1 as LNHNV and CDR2 as YYDKDF (reference sequence). This CDR3 comprises 14 residues. CDR3 DNA sequence: TGTGCCACCAGCAGACGGACAGGGACGACTGAAGCTTTCTTT. The encoded protein is CATSRRTGTTEAFF. The full variable domain, its missing parts supplied by reference TRBV15 and TRBJ1-1, is DAMVIQNPRYQVTQFGKPVTLSCSQTLNHNVMYWYQQKSSQAPKLLFHYYDKDFNNEADTPDNFQSRRPNTSFCFLDIRSPGLGDTAMYLCATSRRTGTTEAFFGQGTRLTVV.

The chain couples TRBV6-6 to TRBJ2-7; perhaps TRBD2 as D (5 bases). The germline V and J ends were trimmed by 0 bases and 3 bases, with 6 bases remaining between them. The CDR3 is made up of 13 amino acids. The germline CDR1 and CDR2 sequences are MNHNY and SVGAGI (reference sequence). The CDR3 coding sequence is TGTGCCAGCAGTTACTCAACTAGCTACGAGCAGTACTTC. It codes for CASSYSTSYEQYF.

This clone was detected only once. The junction differs from germline at one of its ends, possibly a read error. The chain links TRBV27 to TRBJ1-2; perhaps TRBD1 as D (5 bases). CDR3 size: 13 residues. The germline V gene has CDR1 MNHEY and CDR2 SMNVEV (reference sequence). The DNA of the CDR3 is TGTGCCAGCAGCCTTGACAGAAACTCTGGCTACACCTTC. Protein product: CASSLDRNSGYTF.

This clone was counted a single time. This rearrangement joins TRBV27 to TRBJ2-5; 11 bases are a match to TRBD1. CDR1 is MNHEY, CDR2 SMNVEV, per germline (reference sequence). The CDR3 totals 17 residues. With 2 bases clipped from V and 3 bases from J, the junction kept 8 bases outside the gene matches. The CDR3 loop is CASSLAKGTGGKETQYF. CDR3 DNA sequence: TGTGCCAGCAGTTTAGCGAAAGGGACAGGGGGAAAAGAGACCCAGTACTTC.

The chain employs TRBV7-9 and TRBJ1-1; the match to TRBD1 covers 10 bases. From germline, CDR1 is SEHNR and CDR2 FQNEAQ (reference sequence). The junction had 4 bases not matched to a gene; V was cut back by 1 base and J by 5 bases. The CDR3 sequence is 15 residues long. As DNA, the CDR3 is TGTGCCAGCAGCTTAGTCGACAGGGGGCGAACTGAAGCTTTCTTT. Amino acid sequence: CASSLVDRGRTEAFF.

The CDR3, as DNA: TGTGCCAGCAGTTCGGCAGGGGGCGACGGCACCGGGGAGCTGTTTTTT. Protein sequence: CASSSAGGDGTGELFF. The gene calls are TRBV6-4 and TRBJ2-2; TRBD1 matches 8 bases. V was clipped by 5 bases and J by 4 bases; unmatched bases: 9. Germline V gene lookup returns CDR1 MRHNA and CDR2 SNTAGT. The CDR3 has 16 residues.

V gene TRBV6-5 combines with J gene TRBJ1-3; 10 nucleotides align to TRBD1. The CDR3 is made up of 15 amino acids. Germline CDR1 is MNHEY and CDR2 is SVGAGI. With 5 bases clipped from V and 3 bases from J, the junction kept 4 bases outside the gene matches. The CDR3 region has the DNA TGTGCCAGCAGTCGGACAGGGGGTAGTGGAAACACCATATATTTT. This codes for CASSRTGGSGNTIYF.

The V call is TRBV9, the J call TRBJ2-3; 8 bases are a match to TRBD2. The CDR3 consists of 17 residues. The V segment lost 2 bases and the J segment 3 bases; nucleotides outside the gene matches: 11. Germline V gene lookup returns CDR1 SGDLS and CDR2 YYNGEE. The CDR3 sequence is CASSVGVAGPLTDTQYF. Written as DNA, the CDR3 is TGTGCCAGCAGCGTGGGAGTAGCGGGGCCTCTTACAGATACGCAGTATTTT.

V gene TRBV30 combines with J gene TRBJ1-6; D gene unclear. V gave up 2 bases and J gave up 7 bases, with 6 bases separating them. The CDR3 contains 12 residues. Germline assignment: CDR1 GTSNPN and CDR2 SVGIG (reference sequence). The CDR3 DNA sequence: TGTGCCTGGAGTCTGGGGAATTCACCCCTCCACTTT. As protein: CAWSLGNSPLHF.

CDR3 in amino acids: CASSLVSRDEQYF. Written as DNA, the CDR3 is TGTGCCAGCAGTTTAGTCTCCCGGGACGAGCAGTACTTC. The chain carries TRBV12-3 or TRBV12-4 and TRBJ2-7; D is unresolved. The CDR3 is 13 residues long. V lost 1 base to trimming and J lost 5 bases, with 9 bases between them.

This chain connects TRBV9 to TRBJ2-1; TRBD2 matches 8 bases. Looked up from germline, CDR1 is SGDLS and CDR2 is YYNGEE. With V trimmed by 1 base and J by 3 bases, 3 bases remained unmatched. The CDR3 has 15 residues. The DNA for the CDR3 is TGTGCCAGCAGCGTATCCAGCGGGAGCTACAATGAGCAGTTCTTC. Its translation is CASSVSSGSYNEQFF.

This clone was observed a handful of times. The chain recombines TRBV7-8 with TRBJ2-7; no firm D call. Germline-derived CDR1 and CDR2 are SGHVS and FQNEAQ. V lost 5 bases to trimming and J lost 6 bases, with 23 bases between them. The CDR3 runs to 16 residues. In DNA form, the CDR3 reads TGTGCCAGCAGCCCAATCAGTGGTGGGTCCGGTTCCGAGCAGTACTTC. This translates into CASSPISGGSGSEQYF.

V gene TRBV30 combines with J gene TRBJ2-7; 10 bases match TRBD1. Trimming cost V 4 bases and J 4 bases; bases outside gene matches: 7. Germline V gene sequence: CDR1 GTSNPN, CDR2 SVGIG (reference sequence). CDR3 length: 14 residues. DNA of the CDR3: TGTGCCTGGACCCCGGGACAGGGGACTTACGAGCAGTACTTC. Translated, it gives CAWTPGQGTYEQYF.

Details on this clone: This sample includes further DNA sequences coding for the same CDR3. The genes are TRBV4-1 and TRBJ1-2; 8 bases fit TRBD1. This CDR3 contains 13 residues. CDR1 is MGHRA, CDR2 YSYEKL, per germline. After removal of 3 bases from V and 3 bases from J, the junction contained 0 bases not matched to a gene. The CDR3, as DNA: TGCGCCAGCAGCCAGGACAGGGACTATGGCTACACCTTC. Translated, it gives CASSQDRDYGYTF.

The rearrangement joins TRBV19 to TRBJ2-1; the match to TRBD2 covers 9 bases. CDR1 and CDR2 (germline): LNHDA, SQIVND (reference sequence). With V trimmed by 2 bases and J by 0 bases, 2 bases remained unmatched. This CDR3 spans 16 amino acids. CDR3: CASSISSGNSYNEQFF. The CDR3 DNA sequence: TGTGCCAGTAGTATATCTAGCGGGAACTCCTACAATGAGCAGTTCTTC.

The J gene is TRBJ2-5, the V gene TRBV15; no clear D gene. The CDR3 totals 13 residues. The ends were cut back, 0 bases at V and 4 bases at J, with 6 bases in the middle. Germline V gene sequence: CDR1 LNHNV, CDR2 YYDKDF (reference sequence). CDR3 coding DNA: TGTGCCACCAGCAGAGATCGCCTAGAGACCCAGTACTTC. This gives the protein CATSRDRLETQYF.

This clone appeared once. V and J are TRBV9 and TRBJ2-7; maybe TRBD2 (6 bases). V lost 4 bases, J lost 5 bases, and 13 bases lay in between. CDR1 SGDLS and CDR2 YYNGEE come from the germline V gene. This CDR3 region has 13 residues. CDR3 coding DNA: TGTGCCAGCAGCCCGGAGGGCTGGGACGAGCAGTACTTC. It encodes CASSPEGWDEQYF. Based on the CDR3 plus reference TRBV9 and TRBJ2-7, the full variable domain is DSGVTQTPKHLITATGQRVTLRCSPRSGDLSVYWYQQSLDQGLQFLIQYYNGEERAKGNILERFSAQQFPDLHSELNLSSLELGDSALYFCASSPEGWDEQYFGPGTRLTVT.

The chain employs TRBV7-2 and TRBJ2-5; D possibly corresponds to TRBD2 (5 bases). CDR1 and CDR2 (germline): SGHTA, FQGNSA. V lost 5 bases to trimming and J lost 6 bases, with 13 bases between them. The CDR3 contains 13 residues. The chain's CDR3 is CASSLTGEQTQYF. CDR3 bases: TGTGCCAGCAGCCTCACTGGGGAGCAGACCCAGTACTTC.

This clone was observed once. The chain uses TRBV6-5 and TRBJ1-2; D may be TRBD1 (6 bases). Germline-derived CDR1 and CDR2 are MNHEY and SVGAGI. V was clipped by 0 bases and J by 2 bases, with 13 bases between them. The CDR3 is made up of 16 amino acids. CDR3 sequence (DNA): TGTGCCAGCAGTTACTCGAGCCCGGGGGCAAACTATGGCTACACCTTC. This gives the protein CASSYSSPGANYGYTF.

This rearrangement joins TRBV7-9 to TRBJ1-6; the D is unclear. The germline gives CDR1 SEHNR, CDR2 FQNEAQ (reference sequence). Trimming pared 5 bases from V and 8 bases from J, leaving 16 bases between. The CDR3 has 15 amino acids. The CDR3 DNA reads as TGTGCCAGCAGCCGACGCTCCCTTTTGGATTCACCCCTCCACTTT. Its protein product is CASSRRSLLDSPLHF. The entire variable domain, with the rest obtained from reference TRBV7-9 and TRBJ1-6, is as follows: DTGVSQNPRHKITKRGQNVTFRCDPISEHNRLYWYRQTLGQGPEFLTYFQNEAQLEKSRLLSDRFSAERPKGSFSTLEIQRTEQGDSAMYLCASSRRSLLDSPLHFGNGTRLTVT.

The gene calls are TRBV5-4 and TRBJ2-7; 11 nucleotides align to TRBD2. Losses at the gene ends were 1 base for V and 4 bases for J; bases not matched to a gene: 4. Germline loops: CDR1 SGHNT, CDR2 YYREEE (reference sequence). The CDR3 extends over 15 amino acids. CDR3 loop: CASSLFGTSGYEQYF. CDR3 nucleotide sequence: TGTGCCAGCAGCTTGTTTGGGACTAGCGGTTACGAGCAGTACTTC.

This clone was detected ten times or more. This chain uses TRBV7-9 with TRBJ2-2; no clear D gene. The germline CDR1 and CDR2 sequences are SEHNR and FQNEAQ (reference sequence). This CDR3 spans 14 amino acids. The V and J ends lost 4 bases and 1 base respectively, with 7 bases between them. DNA for the CDR3: TGTGCCAGCAGCTCGGACGGGAACACCGGGGAGCTGTTTTTT. Protein sequence: CASSSDGNTGELFF. Using reference TRBV7-9 and TRBJ2-2 for the parts outside the CDR3, the full variable domain is DTGVSQNPRHKITKRGQNVTFRCDPISEHNRLYWYRQTLGQGPEFLTYFQNEAQLEKSRLLSDRFSAERPKGSFSTLEIQRTEQGDSAMYLCASSSDGNTGELFFGEGSRLTVL.

The gene calls are TRBV28 and TRBJ1-1; D may be TRBD1 (5 bases). The CDR3 has 18 amino acids. Trimming removed 2 bases from V and 0 bases from J, with 19 bases in between. Germline CDR1 and CDR2: MDHEN and SYDVKM. The CDR3 region is CASSLIPWGTALNTEAFF. CDR3 DNA sequence: TGTGCCAGCAGTTTAATACCCTGGGGGACGGCTTTGAACACTGAAGCTTTCTTT.

The rearrangement uses TRBV10-3 and TRBJ1-1; D gene unclear. Trimming pared 8 bases from V and 0 bases from J, leaving 10 bases between. The CDR3 covers 13 residues. CDR1 ENHRY and CDR2 SYGVKD come from the germline V gene. The CDR3 loop is CAISGSMNTEAFF. The CDR3 DNA is TGTGCCATCTCTGGCAGCATGAACACTGAAGCTTTCTTT.

The V and J genes are TRBV15 and TRBJ2-3, with TRBD2 matching over 9 bases. The CDR3 extends over 16 amino acids. Trimming removed 0 bases from V and 5 bases from J; junction bases left unmatched: 6. Germline CDR1 is LNHNV and CDR2 is YYDKDF (reference sequence). CDR3 residues: CATSRDRGSGRDTQYF. The CDR3 DNA reads as TGTGCCACCAGCAGAGATCGGGGTAGCGGGAGAGATACGCAGTATTTT.

The CDR3 loop reads CASSPRQGSGNTIYF. CDR3 coding DNA: TGTGCCAGCAGCCCTAGGCAGGGGTCCGGAAACACCATATATTTT. This chain links TRBV11-2 with TRBJ1-3; maybe TRBD1 (6 bases). The ends were cut back, 5 bases at V and 4 bases at J, with 15 bases in the middle. Germline V gives CDR1 SGHAT, CDR2 FQNNGV. The CDR3 has 15 amino acids.